Below are 11 T cell receptor beta chains sequenced from a single sample in a study of cytomegalovirus exposure and HLA in healthy donors. Vbeta (60) and Jbeta (13) primers were used in the PCR. Some clones are missing from TCRdb's copy, which holds only in-frame ones; the method was immunoSEQ multiplex PCR. This sample has approximately 73,000 clones, with around 58% found just once. Input material: PBMCs. These receptors all come from a man aged 25 to 40 in good health and CMV-seropositive.

V is TRBV28 and J is TRBJ2-5, with 9 positions matching TRBD2. Germline V gene lookup returns CDR1 MDHEN and CDR2 SYDVKM. CDR3 length: 15 amino acids. Unmatched junction bases numbered 10, after V lost 6 bases and J lost 5 bases. CDR3 sequence reads: CASSERASGTETQYF. In DNA, the CDR3 is TGTGCCAGCAGCGAAAGGGCTAGCGGGACTGAGACCCAGTACTTC.

This clone was observed a handful of times. V gene TRBV2 combines with J gene TRBJ1-1; D not certain. CDR1 and CDR2 from the germline V gene are SNHLY and FYNNEI. V lost 10 bases and J 3 bases, leaving 15 bases between the germline ends. The CDR3 is 13 residues long. CDR3 coding DNA: TGTGCCACCAACCGGGAGAGCCACACTGAAGCTTTCTTT. Translation: CATNRESHTEAFF.

The chain recombines TRBV5-4 with TRBJ1-1; possible D gene TRBD1, 5 bases. V was shortened by 4 bases and J by 1 base, with 11 bases between the two germline ends. The CDR3 length is 14 residues. Per germline, CDR1 SGHNT and CDR2 YYREEE (reference sequence). CDR3 in DNA: TGTGCCAGCAGCCCTTGGGGCCCGAACACTGAAGCTTTCTTT. Amino acid sequence: CASSPWGPNTEAFF.

The V and J genes are TRBV19 and TRBJ2-3; D ambiguous. Trimming cost V 5 bases and J 6 bases, with 9 bases left between them. Germline V gene lookup returns CDR1 LNHDA and CDR2 SQIVND (reference sequence). The CDR3 runs to 12 residues. As DNA, the CDR3 is TGTGCCAGTAGTCGAGGTATGGATACGCAGTATTTT. It specifies CASSRGMDTQYF.

The chain uses TRBV7-8 and TRBJ2-5; 8 bases match TRBD1. Germline CDR1 reads SGHVS; CDR2 reads FQNEAQ. The length of the CDR3 is 14 residues. The trim removed 5 bases at V and 5 bases at J, leaving 7 bases unmatched. The CDR3 reads CASSPGTGLETQYF. The CDR3 DNA is TGTGCCAGCAGCCCCGGGACAGGACTGGAGACCCAGTACTTC.

CDR3 bases: TGTGCCAGCACCATACGGACAGGGGGCGTGGGCACTGAAGCTTTCTTT. This codes for CASTIRTGGVGTEAFF. This chain links TRBV5-4 with TRBJ1-1, with TRBD1 matching over 11 bases. With 6 bases clipped from V and 4 bases from J, the junction kept 11 bases outside the gene matches. Germline V gives CDR1 SGHNT, CDR2 YYREEE (reference sequence). This CDR3 has 16 residues. The variable domain in full, with the rest retrieved from reference TRBV5-4 and TRBJ1-1, is ETGVTQSPTHLIKTRGQQVTLRCSSQSGHNTVSWYQQALGQGPQFIFQYYREEENGRGNFPPRFSGLQFPNYSSELNVNALELDDSALYLCASTIRTGGVGTEAFFGQGTRLTVV.

The J gene is TRBJ2-1, the V gene TRBV7-3, with TRBD1 identical over 8 bases. The CDR3 is made up of 15 amino acids. V shed 1 base and J 8 bases; nucleotides not matched to a gene: 7. CDR1 and CDR2 from the germline V gene are SGHTA and FQGTGA. The CDR3 region has the DNA TGTGCCAGCAGCTTAATTCGCAGGGGGCGAGATGAGCAGTTCTTC. It codes for CASSLIRRGRDEQFF.

The V gene is TRBV11-2, the J gene TRBJ2-1; D is possibly TRBD2 (5 bases). From germline, CDR1 is SGHAT and CDR2 FQNNGV. Trimming removed 5 bases from V and 1 base from J, with 12 bases in between. This CDR3 comprises 15 residues. The CDR3: CASSPTGISYNEQFF. CDR3 DNA sequence: TGTGCCAGCAGCCCTACGGGGATTTCCTACAATGAGCAGTTCTTC.

This clone was seen a single time. This chain links TRBV27 with TRBJ1-2, with TRBD1 matching over 7 bases. This CDR3 has 15 residues. Germline V gene data show CDR1 as MNHEY and CDR2 as SMNVEV (reference sequence). V was clipped by 5 bases and J by 3 bases; unmatched bases: 9. The CDR3 DNA is TGTGCCAGCAGTCGGGCTGGGACAGACTACTATGGCTACACCTTC. Its translation is CASSRAGTDYYGYTF.

This clone has only a few counts. The rearrangement links TRBV7-8 to TRBJ1-1; D uncertain. Germline loops: CDR1 SGHVS, CDR2 FQNEAQ. The CDR3 has 15 residues. The V gene lost 3 bases and the J gene lost 3 bases, with 14 bases spanning the gap. CDR3 in DNA: TGTGCCAGCAGCTTTCTCAGCGGGTCCGACACTGAAGCTTTCTTT. It is translated as CASSFLSGSDTEAFF.

For the CDR3, the DNA is TGTGCCAGCAGTTTCGACGACAGGGTCTATGGCTACACCTTC. Amino acid sequence: CASSFDDRVYGYTF. The V call is TRBV28, the J call TRBJ1-2; 7 positions match TRBD1. The CDR3 consists of 14 residues. V trimming: 3 bases; J trimming: 4 bases; junction bases outside the gene matches: 5. CDR1 is MDHEN and CDR2 is SYDVKM in the germline V gene.